Detailed here is one T cell receptor beta chain. Its antigen is unidentified. Peripheral blood came from all dose cohorts at three timepoints. This specimen comes from a study of OX40 agonist ivuxolimab in advanced cancers. On the study more broadly: Ivuxolimab, an antibody that agonizes OX40 (CD134), was administered to the patients. Among those enrolled, mean age was about 60 years (range roughly 23 to 85) and about 82% were male. Broader study findings: Low clonal expansion, among the lowest seen, marked partial responders at 0.1-3.0 mg/kg.

Trimming removed 1 base from V and 5 bases from J; junction bases left unmatched: 7. Germline V lookup: CDR1 SGHDN, CDR2 FVKESK. CDR3 length: 16 amino acids. Here immunoSEQ multiplex PCR was the method, and the copy in TCRdb shows in-frame clones only, minus some. The repertoire holds 70,000 or so clones, roughly 80% seen once, with 1.1% in the top ten. The chain employs TRBV14 and TRBJ2-2; the match to TRBD2 covers 7 bases. The clonotype comes from an adult with an advanced solid tumor such as melanoma, head and neck, liver or kidney cancer. Sequencing was performed on CD4+ or CD8+ T cells sorted from blood, taken in a trial of the OX40 agonist ivuxolimab. The CDR3 DNA reads as TGTGCCAGCAGCCAAGGTTCTAGCGGCCTGACCGGGGAGCTGTTTTTT. Translation: CASSQGSSGLTGELFF.